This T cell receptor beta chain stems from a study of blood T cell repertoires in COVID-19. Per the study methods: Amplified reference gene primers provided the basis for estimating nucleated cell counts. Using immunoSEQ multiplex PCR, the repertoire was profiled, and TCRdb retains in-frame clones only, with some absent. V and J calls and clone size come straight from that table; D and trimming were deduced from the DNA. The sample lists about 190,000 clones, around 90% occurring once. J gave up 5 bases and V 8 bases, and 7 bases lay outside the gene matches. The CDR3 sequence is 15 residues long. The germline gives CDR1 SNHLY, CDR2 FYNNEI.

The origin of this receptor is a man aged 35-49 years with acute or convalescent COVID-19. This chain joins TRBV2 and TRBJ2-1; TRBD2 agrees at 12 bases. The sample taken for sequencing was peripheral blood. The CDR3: CASRRTSGDNNEQFF. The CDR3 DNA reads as TGTGCCAGCCGCAGGACTAGCGGGGATAACAATGAGCAGTTCTTC.